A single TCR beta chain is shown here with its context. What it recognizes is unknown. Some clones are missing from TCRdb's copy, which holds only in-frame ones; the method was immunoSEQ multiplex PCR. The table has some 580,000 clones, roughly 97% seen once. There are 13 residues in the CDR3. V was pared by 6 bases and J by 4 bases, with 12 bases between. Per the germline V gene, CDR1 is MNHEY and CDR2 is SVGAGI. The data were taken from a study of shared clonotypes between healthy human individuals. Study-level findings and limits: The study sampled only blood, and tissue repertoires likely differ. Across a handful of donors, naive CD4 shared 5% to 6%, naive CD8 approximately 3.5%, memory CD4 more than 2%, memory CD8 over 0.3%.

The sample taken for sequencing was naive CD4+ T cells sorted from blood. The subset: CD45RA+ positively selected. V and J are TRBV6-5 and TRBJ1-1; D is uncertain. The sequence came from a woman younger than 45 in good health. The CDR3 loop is CASRNYWGTEAFF. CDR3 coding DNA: TGTGCCAGCAGAAATTACTGGGGCACTGAAGCTTTCTTT.